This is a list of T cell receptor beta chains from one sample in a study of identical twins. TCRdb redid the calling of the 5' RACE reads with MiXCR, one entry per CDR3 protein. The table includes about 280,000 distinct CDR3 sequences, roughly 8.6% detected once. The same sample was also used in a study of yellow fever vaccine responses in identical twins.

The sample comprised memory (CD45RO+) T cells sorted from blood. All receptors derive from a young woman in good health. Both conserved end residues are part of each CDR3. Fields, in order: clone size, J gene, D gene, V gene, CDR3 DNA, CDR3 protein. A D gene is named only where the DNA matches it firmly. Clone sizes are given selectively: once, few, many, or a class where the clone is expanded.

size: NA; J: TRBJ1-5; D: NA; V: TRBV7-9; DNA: TGTGCCAGCAGCTTGGGGGACGCAGCACCCCAGCATTTT; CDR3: CASSLGDAAPQHF
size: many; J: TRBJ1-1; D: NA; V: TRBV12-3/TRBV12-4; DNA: TGTGCCAGCAGCGAGGGACACCGGAACACTGAAGCTTTCTTT; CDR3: CASSEGHRNTEAFF
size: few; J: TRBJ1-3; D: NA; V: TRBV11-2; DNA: TGTGCCAGCAGCTTTTTGGTATCCTCTGGAAACACCATATATTTT; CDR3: CASSFLVSSGNTIYF
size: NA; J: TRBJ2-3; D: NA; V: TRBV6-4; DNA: TGTGCCAGCAGTGACTCAGGGGGAAACACAGATACGCAGTATTTT; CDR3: CASSDSGGNTDTQYF
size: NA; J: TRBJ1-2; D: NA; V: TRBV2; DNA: TGTGCCCTTAAGGGGGTCTCCGACTACACCTTC; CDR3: CALKGVSDYTF
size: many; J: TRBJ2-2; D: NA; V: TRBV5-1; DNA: TGCGCCAGCAGCTTGGGGGGTTCCGGGGGGCCTCGGCAGAAGAACACCGGGGAGCTGTTTTTT; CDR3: CASSLGGSGGPRQKNTGELFF
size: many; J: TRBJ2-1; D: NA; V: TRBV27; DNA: TGTGCCAGCAGTTTATTTGCAGGCTCCTACAATGAGCAGTTCTTC; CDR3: CASSLFAGSYNEQFF
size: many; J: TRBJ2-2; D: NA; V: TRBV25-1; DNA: TGTGCCAGCAGTGACCCGACCGGGGAGCTGTTTTTT; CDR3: CASSDPTGELFF
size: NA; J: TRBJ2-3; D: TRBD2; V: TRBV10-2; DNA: TGCGCCAGCAGTGATCGGGTAGCGGGGGAAGATACGCAGTATTTT; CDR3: CASSDRVAGEDTQYF
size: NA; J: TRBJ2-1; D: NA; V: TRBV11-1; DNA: TGTGCCAGCAGCCTAGAGGAGGGGGGGGCCTATGAGCAGTTCTTC; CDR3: CASSLEEGGAYEQFF
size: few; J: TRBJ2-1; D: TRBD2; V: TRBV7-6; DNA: TGTGCCAGCAGCTTAGGCGCGGGACTAGCGACTAACAATGAGCAGTTCTTC; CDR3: CASSLGAGLATNNEQFF
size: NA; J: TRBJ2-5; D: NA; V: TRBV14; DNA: TGTGCCAGCAGCCGCTCTGGCCTGCCTCTACGGGAGACCCAGTACTTC; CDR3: CASSRSGLPLRETQYF
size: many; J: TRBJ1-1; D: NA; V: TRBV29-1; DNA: TGCAGCGTTCTACAGAACACTGAAGCTTTCTTT; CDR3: CSVLQNTEAFF
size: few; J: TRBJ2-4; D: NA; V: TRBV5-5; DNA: TGTGCCAGCAGGGAGTTAGCCAAAAACATTCAGTACTTC; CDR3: CASRELAKNIQYF
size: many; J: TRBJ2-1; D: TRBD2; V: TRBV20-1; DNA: TGCAGTGGGGTGAGACTAGCGGTTTACAATGAGCAGTTCTTC; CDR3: CSGVRLAVYNEQFF
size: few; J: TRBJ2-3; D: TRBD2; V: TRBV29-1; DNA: TGCAGCGTTGACGGACTAGCGGGAGACAGCACAGATACGCAGTATTTT; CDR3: CSVDGLAGDSTDTQYF
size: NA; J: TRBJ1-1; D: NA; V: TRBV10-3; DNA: TGTGCCATCAGTCTGGACAGAAACACTGAAGCTTTCTTT; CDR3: CAISLDRNTEAFF
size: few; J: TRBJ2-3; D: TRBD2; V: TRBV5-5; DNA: TGTGCCAGCAGCTTGACTAGCGGGGGGGCAGGCACAGATACGCAGTATTTT; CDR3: CASSLTSGGAGTDTQYF
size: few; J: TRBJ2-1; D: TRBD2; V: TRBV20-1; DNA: TGCAGTGCGCCCGGGACTAGCGGATACAATGAGCAGTTCTTC; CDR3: CSAPGTSGYNEQFF
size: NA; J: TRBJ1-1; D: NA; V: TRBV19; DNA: TGTGCCAGTAGTCAAAACGGGAAAGACACTGAAGCTTTCTTT; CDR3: CASSQNGKDTEAFF
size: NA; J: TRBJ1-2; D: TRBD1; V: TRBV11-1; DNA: TGTGCCAGCAGCCCACGTCCCGGGACAGGGCCGGGGGTCTATGGCTACACCTTC; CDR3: CASSPRPGTGPGVYGYTF
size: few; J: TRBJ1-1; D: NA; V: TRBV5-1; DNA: TGCGCCAGCAGCCAGTGGGGGTTAGACCTCATGAACACTGAAGCTTTCTTT; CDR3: CASSQWGLDLMNTEAFF
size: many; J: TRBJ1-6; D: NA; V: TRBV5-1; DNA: TGCGCCAGCAGCTTGTTCCAGGGAAATTCACCCCTCCACTTT; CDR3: CASSLFQGNSPLHF
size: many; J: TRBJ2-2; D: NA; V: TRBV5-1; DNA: TGCGCCAGCAGCTTGGCGGGTCTGAGACAATCGAACACCGGGGAGCTGTTTTTT; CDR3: CASSLAGLRQSNTGELFF
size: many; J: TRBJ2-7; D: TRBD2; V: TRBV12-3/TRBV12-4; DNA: TGTGCCAGCAGTCCCAGGGTACTAGCGGGAGGGCTTAGCTACGAGCAGTACTTC; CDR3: CASSPRVLAGGLSYEQYF
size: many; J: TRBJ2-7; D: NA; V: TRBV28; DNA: TGTGCCAGCAGCCGTAACAGGGACGAGCAGTACTTC; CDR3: CASSRNRDEQYF
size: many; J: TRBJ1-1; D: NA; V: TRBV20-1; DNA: TGCAGTGCTAGGACATTGAACACTGAAGCTTTCTTT; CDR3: CSARTLNTEAFF
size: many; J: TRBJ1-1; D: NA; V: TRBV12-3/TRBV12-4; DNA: TGTGCCAGCAGCGAGACAGGGAACACTGAAGCTTTCTTT; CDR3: CASSETGNTEAFF
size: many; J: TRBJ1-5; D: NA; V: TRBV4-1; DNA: TGCGCCAGCAGCCAAGTGCGGGGTAGGGGAAATCAGCCCCAGCATTTT; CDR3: CASSQVRGRGNQPQHF
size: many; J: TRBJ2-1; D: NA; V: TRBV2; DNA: TGTGCCAGCAGTGAAGTAGAGTACAATGAGCAGTTCTTC; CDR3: CASSEVEYNEQFF
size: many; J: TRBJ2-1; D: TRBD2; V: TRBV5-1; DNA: TGCGCCAGCACCACCACTACGACTAGCGGGTACAATGAGCAGTTCTTC; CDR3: CASTTTTTSGYNEQFF
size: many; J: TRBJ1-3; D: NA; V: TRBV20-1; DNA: TGCAGTGCCCCGCCACCCGGGGGTGGAAACACCATATATTTT; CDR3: CSAPPPGGGNTIYF
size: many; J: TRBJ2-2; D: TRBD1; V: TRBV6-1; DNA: TGTGCCAGCAGTCCCCGACAGGGTAACACCGGGGAGCTGTTTTTT; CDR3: CASSPRQGNTGELFF
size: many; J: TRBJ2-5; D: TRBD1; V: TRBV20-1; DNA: TGCAGTGCTAGGACCGGAGACAGGGCTAGAGAGACCCAGTACTTC; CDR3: CSARTGDRARETQYF
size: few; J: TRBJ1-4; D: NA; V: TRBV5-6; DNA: TGTGCCAGCAGCTCCGGACAGCTGAATGAAAAACTGTTTTTT; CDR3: CASSSGQLNEKLFF
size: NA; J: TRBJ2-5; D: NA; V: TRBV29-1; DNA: TGCAGCGTTGCGTGGACAGTTTTTCGAGTATCCCAGTACTTC; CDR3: CSVAWTVFRVSQYF
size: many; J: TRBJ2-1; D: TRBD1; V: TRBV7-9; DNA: TGTGCCAGCAGCTTATTCACAGGGGTTGAGGATGAGCAGTTCTTC; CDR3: CASSLFTGVEDEQFF
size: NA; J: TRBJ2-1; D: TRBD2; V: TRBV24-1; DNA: TGTGCCACCAGTGATCCCGGACTAGCGGGAGGTAATGAGCAGTTCTTC; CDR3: CATSDPGLAGGNEQFF
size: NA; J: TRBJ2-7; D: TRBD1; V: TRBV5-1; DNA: TGCGCCAGCAGCTCCTCCGGGACAGGGGGCCTCGAGCAGTACTTC; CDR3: CASSSSGTGGLEQYF
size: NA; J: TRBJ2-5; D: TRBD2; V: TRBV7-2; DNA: TGTGCCAGCAGCCTCGCTAGCGGCCGCCAAGAGACCCAGTACTTC; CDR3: CASSLASGRQETQYF
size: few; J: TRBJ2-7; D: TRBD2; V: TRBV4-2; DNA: TGTGCCAGCAGCCCACTACCAACTAGCGACGAGCAGTACTTC; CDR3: CASSPLPTSDEQYF